This T cell receptor beta chain was sequenced in a study of blood T cell repertoires in COVID-19. On the study more broadly: Collection of acute and convalescent COVID-19 samples took place in the United States, Italy and Spain.

Original handling: For nucleated cells, counts were estimated from reference gene primer amplification. Only in-frame clones appear in the TCRdb table, and some are missing; sequencing was by immunoSEQ multiplex PCR. V, J and clone size are those of that table, while D and trimming were read from the DNA. The repertoire has more than 95,000 clones, 60% to 80% of them found once; the top ten carry approximately 5.9%. V lost 1 base to trimming and J lost 7 bases, with 11 bases between them. Germline lookup yields CDR1 SGHVS and CDR2 FQNEAQ. The CDR3 contains 14 residues. V usage is TRBV7-8 and J usage is TRBJ1-5; tentatively, D is TRBD1 (5 bases). The sample taken for sequencing was peripheral blood. The sequence derives from a man older than 75 with COVID-19, enrolled during active disease. CDR3 protein: CASSLEGSGQPQHF. The CDR3 DNA reads as TGTGCCAGCAGCTTAGAAGGGTCAGGGCAGCCCCAGCATTTT.